The rows below give T cell receptor beta chains drawn from one sample of a study of blood T cell repertoires in COVID-19. This table comes from immunoSEQ multiplex PCR, and its TCRdb copy is limited to in-frame clones, with some not included. Of 81,000 or so clones listed, 85% are singletons. Input material: peripheral blood. Every receptor here comes from a man aged 50 to 60 with COVID-19, enrolled during active disease. The CDR3 runs from the conserved cysteine through the conserved F or W. Each record gives: clone size, D gene, J gene, V gene, CDR3 DNA, CDR3 protein. A D gene is named only where the DNA matches it firmly. For some rows the clone size is stated as once, few or many, or as a class when expanded; others skip it.

. TRBD2 TRBJ2-7 TRBV27 TGTGCCAGCAGCCTACGGGGGGGGTGGGAGCAGTACTTC CASSLRGGWEQYF
. . TRBJ2-3 TRBV27 TGTGCCAGCAGGTGGGACTCGGGGGCGCAGTATTTT CASRWDSGAQYF
medium-sized . TRBJ1-3 TRBV4-1 TGCGCCAGCAGCGCCTGGACAGCAGGAAACACCATATATTTT CASSAWTAGNTIYF
. . TRBJ1-1 TRBV29-1 TGCAGCGTTGAGAAAGGGGAGAACACTGAAGCTTTCTTT CSVEKGENTEAFF
few . TRBJ2-3 TRBV6-5 TGTGCCAGCAGTCGACAGGTCTTGGCAGATACGCAGTATTTT CASSRQVLADTQYF
. . TRBJ2-7 TRBV6-5 TGTGCCAGCAGTTACTCCCCCGACAGGTCGGACGAGCAGTACTTC CASSYSPDRSDEQYF
. TRBD2 TRBJ2-1 TRBV2 TGTGCCAGCACTACGACTAGCGGGGGGAACAATGAGCAGTTCTTC CASTTTSGGNNEQFF
. . TRBJ2-6 TRBV29-1 TGCAGCGTTGACCTCTCTGGGGCCAACGTCCTGACTTTC CSVDLSGANVLTF
. . TRBJ2-2 TRBV9 TGTGCCAGCACCCCCGGGGGGCTAAACACCGGGGAGCTGTTTTTT CASTPGGLNTGELFF
few TRBD2 TRBJ2-3 TRBV6-6 TGTGCCAGCAGTCCTTCCGGGGGACTAGCGGGAATCACAGATACGCAGTATTTT CASSPSGGLAGITDTQYF
. . TRBJ2-1 TRBV15 TGTGCCACCAGCGCTGGACAGTTTAGCTCCTACAATGAGCAGTTCTTC CATSAGQFSSYNEQFF
. . TRBJ2-3 TRBV9 TGTGCCAGCAGCGTAGTCGGGGGAGGCCCGGATACGCAGTATTTT CASSVVGGGPDTQYF
. TRBD1 TRBJ1-1 TRBV27 TGTGCCAGCAGTTACGCGTCTACTATCGGGCAGGGGGTCACTGAAGCTTTCTTT CASSYASTIGQGVTEAFF
. . TRBJ1-4 TRBV12-3/TRBV12-4 TGTGCCAGCAGTTTATACGGGAATGAAAAACTGTTTTTT CASSLYGNEKLFF
medium-sized . TRBJ2-1 TRBV10-3 TGTGCCATCAGTGAGTCTTTGGCAGGGGATGGGGACGGGGATGAGCAGTTCTTC CAISESLAGDGDGDEQFF
once . TRBJ1-3 TRBV30 TGTGCCTGGACCAGGGCAGGAAACACCATATATTTT CAWTRAGNTIYF
. . TRBJ2-1 TRBV2 TGTGCCAGCAGTGAAGTCCTTGTGTTCTTC CASSEVLVFF
. . TRBJ2-7 TRBV5-1 TGCGCCAGCCGGGAAGGGCAGCACTCCTACGAGCAGTACTTC CASREGQHSYEQYF
. TRBD1 TRBJ1-1 TRBV18 TGTGCCAGCTCACCTCTGGGACAGATGGGCACTGAAGCTTTCTTT CASSPLGQMGTEAFF
. . TRBJ1-4 TRBV21-1 TGTGCCAGCAGCAAAGCAGGGGGCGAAGGAAAACTGTTTTTT CASSKAGGEGKLFF
once . TRBJ1-5 TRBV5-5 TGTGCCAGCAGCTTGGTGGTGGGACTTAATTCGCAGCCCCAGCATTTT CASSLVVGLNSQPQHF
. TRBD2 TRBJ2-5 TRBV15 TGTGCCACCAGCAGAGATCTGCCAGAAGCGGGAGAAGAGACCCAGTACTTC CATSRDLPEAGEETQYF
. TRBD2 TRBJ2-1 TRBV5-1 TGCGCCAGCAGCCCCGGGACTAGCGGGAACTACAATGAGCAGTTCTTC CASSPGTSGNYNEQFF
. . TRBJ1-1 TRBV28 TGTGCCAGCTTGAAAGGCGCGATCCGGGCTGAAGCTTTCTTT CASLKGAIRAEAFF
. . TRBJ1-5 TRBV12-3/TRBV12-4 TGTGCCAGCAGTCTTAATGGCGGTCAGCCCCAGCATTTT CASSLNGGQPQHF
. . TRBJ1-1 TRBV5-6 TGTGCCAGCACAGCTAGACGGTTGGCTGAAGCTTTCTTT CASTARRLAEAFF
. TRBD1 TRBJ1-1 TRBV28 TGTGCCAGCGCGGAGACAGGGCGCTTCGACACTGAAGCTTTCTTT CASAETGRFDTEAFF
. . TRBJ1-1 TRBV18 TGTGCCAGCTCACCAAGGCAGCTGGACAGTTCGATGAACACTGAAGCTTTCTTT CASSPRQLDSSMNTEAFF
. . TRBJ1-3 TRBV19 TGTGCCAGTGCGGGAGGGGTGCAGAGCTCTGGAAACACCATATATTTT CASAGGVQSSGNTIYF
. TRBD1 TRBJ1-6 TRBV25-1 TGTGCCAGCGGGAGACAGGGCAGATCACCCCTCCACTTT CASGRQGRSPLHF
. TRBD2 TRBJ2-7 TRBV28 TGTGCCAGCAGTCAGGGGACAGATCGGCTAGCGGGGACCTACGAGCAGTACTTC CASSQGTDRLAGTYEQYF
. TRBD1 TRBJ2-1 TRBV28 TGTGCCAGCAGTAACACAATACAGGGGTTTTACAATGAGCAGTTCTTC CASSNTIQGFYNEQFF
. . TRBJ2-7 TRBV13 TGTGCCAGCAGCGCTAGGGGGTCCTACGAGCAGTACTTC CASSARGSYEQYF
. . TRBJ2-3 TRBV18 TGTGCCAGCTCACCAGAGAGCACAGATACGCAGTATTTT CASSPESTDTQYF
. . TRBJ2-5 TRBV30 TGTGCCTGGGGTAACGGTGGACAACTCGAGACCCAGTACTTC CAWGNGGQLETQYF
. . TRBJ2-7 TRBV10-3 TGTGCCATCAGTGAAGAGACAAAAGCCTACGAGCAGTACTTC CAISEETKAYEQYF
. . TRBJ1-5 TRBV6-2/TRBV6-3 TGTGCCAGCAGTTACTACAGGGTAGACCAGCCCCAGCATTTT CASSYYRVDQPQHF
. . TRBJ1-5 TRBV11-2 TGTGCCAGCAGCCTGGGGAGGGATCAGCCCCAGCATTTT CASSLGRDQPQHF
. TRBD1 TRBJ1-6 TRBV7-8 TGTGCCAGCAGCTTAGCGCGGGACAGACGTAATTCACCCCTCCACTTT CASSLARDRRNSPLHF
. TRBD1 TRBJ2-2 TRBV28 TGTGCCAGCAGTTCCCAAGGGGGGGGGACAGGGTCGAACACCGGGGAGCTGTTTTTT CASSSQGGGTGSNTGELFF
. . TRBJ2-1 TRBV28 TGTGCCAGCAGCGTTTACAATGAGCAGTTCTTC CASSVYNEQFF
once TRBD2 TRBJ2-7 TRBV14 TGTGCCAGCAGCCAAGATCCCCGGACTAGCGGGGGGGCCTACGAGCAGTACTTC CASSQDPRTSGGAYEQYF
. TRBD2 TRBJ2-3 TRBV28 TGTGCCAGCAGTGAAAAAGGGACTAGCGGAACAGATACGCAGTATTTT CASSEKGTSGTDTQYF
. TRBD1 TRBJ1-1 TRBV18 TGTGCCAGCTCACCCCAAGGGGACAGCACTGAAGCTTTCTTT CASSPQGDSTEAFF
. . TRBJ1-1 TRBV5-5 TGTGCCAGCAGCTTGAACAACCCCTACACTGAAGCTTTCTTT CASSLNNPYTEAFF
. TRBD2 TRBJ2-3 TRBV7-2 TGTGCCAGCAGCTTAACTAGCGGGAGAGGTGGCACAGATACGCAGTATTTT CASSLTSGRGGTDTQYF
. . TRBJ1-2 TRBV19 TGTGCCAGTAGTGCGGCCGGGGATGGCTACACCTTC CASSAAGDGYTF
. TRBD2 TRBJ2-3 TRBV3-1/TRBV3-2 TGTGCCAGCAGCCGGTTAGCGGGCCCCCCAGATACGCAGTATTTT CASSRLAGPPDTQYF
. TRBD2 TRBJ2-3 TRBV10-2 TGCGCCAGCGGAGGACTAGCGGGAGATACGCAGTATTTT CASGGLAGDTQYF
. TRBD1 TRBJ1-5 TRBV7-8 TGTGCCAGCAGCTTAGCGCAGGGGGGCTATCAGCCCCAGCATTTT CASSLAQGGYQPQHF
. . TRBJ2-5 TRBV18 TGTGCCAGCTCACCACTTCGGTCGGGGGTGGGAGAGACCCAGTACTTC CASSPLRSGVGETQYF
. . TRBJ1-5 TRBV28 TGTGCCAGCAGCCCCTGGCGGGGGCCCGGCAATCAGCCCCAGCATTTT CASSPWRGPGNQPQHF
. . TRBJ1-1 TRBV12-3/TRBV12-4 TGTGCCAGCAGTTTTGGGGCGAACACTGAAGCTTTCTTT CASSFGANTEAFF
. TRBD1 TRBJ1-4 TRBV5-1 TGCGCCAGCAGCGTTACCGGGACAGGGTATTCTAATGAAAAACTGTTTTTT CASSVTGTGYSNEKLFF
once . TRBJ1-6 TRBV11-2 TGTGCCAGCAGCTTAGAACTAAATTCACCCCTCCACTTT CASSLELNSPLHF